Below are 30 T cell receptor beta chains sequenced from a single sample in a study of cytotoxic CD8 clonotypes in ibrutinib-treated CLL. Produced via immunoSEQ multiplex PCR; TCRdb's table is partial and in-frame only. The sample lists 150,000 or so clones; 81% were seen once. Sequencing was performed on PBMCs, taken after 12 months of ibrutinib treatment. The receptors come from a human donor with chronic lymphocytic leukemia.

The rearrangement uses TRBV6-6 and TRBJ2-1; 14 bases line up with TRBD2. V lost 10 bases, J lost 6 bases, and 5 bases stayed unmatched. Germline V lookup: CDR1 MNHNY, CDR2 SVGAGI (reference sequence). This CDR3 is 14 amino acids long. The CDR3 here is CATGTSGSSNEQFF. The CDR3 DNA is TGTGCCACTGGGACTAGCGGGAGTAGCAATGAGCAGTTCTTC.

The chain is built from TRBV19 and TRBJ2-1; 9 bases agree with TRBD2. Germline CDR1 and CDR2: LNHDA and SQIVND (reference sequence). The CDR3 is 16 amino acids. Trimming took 1 base from V and 5 from J; bases not matched to a gene: 6. The CDR3 DNA sequence: TGTGCCAGTAGTATAGTTTGGCGGGGGGGTCACAATGAGCAGTTCTTC. This translates into CASSIVWRGGHNEQFF. Full variable domain (rest looked up from reference TRBV19 and TRBJ2-1): DGGITQSPKYLFRKEGQNVTLSCEQNLNHDAMYWYRQDPGQGLRLIYYSQIVNDFQKGDIAEGYSVSREKKESFPLTVTSAQKNPTAFYLCASSIVWRGGHNEQFFGPGTRLTVL.

V gene TRBV28 combines with J gene TRBJ1-5, with 7 bases fitting TRBD1. The CDR3 runs to 15 residues. The germline gives CDR1 MDHEN, CDR2 SYDVKM. V was clipped by 4 bases and J by 3 bases; unmatched bases: 6. CDR3 loop: CASSWTGQSNQPQHF. The DNA for the CDR3 is TGTGCCAGCAGTTGGACAGGACAGTCCAATCAGCCCCAGCATTTT.

The chain carries TRBV29-1 and TRBJ2-5, with a weak D call TRBD2 (5 bases). The CDR3 length is 14 residues. Germline V gene data show CDR1 as SQVTM and CDR2 as ANQGSEA. The ends were cut back, 6 bases at V and 2 bases at J, with 16 bases in the middle. The DNA for the CDR3 is TGCAGCGTGGTCCCGGTCGGGATTCAAGAGACCCAGTACTTC. Translating gives CSVVPVGIQETQYF.

The gene calls are TRBV11-2 and TRBJ2-7; TRBD2 is a possible D gene (6 bases). The V and J ends lost 0 bases and 5 bases respectively, with 8 bases between them. The germline CDR1 and CDR2 sequences are SGHAT and FQNNGV. The CDR3 contains 13 residues. The chain's CDR3 is CASSLDLANEQYF. The CDR3 coding sequence is TGTGCCAGCAGCTTAGATCTAGCGAACGAGCAGTACTTC.

The chain employs TRBV5-1 and TRBJ2-5; D possibly corresponds to TRBD2 (5 bases). Germline lookup yields CDR1 SGHRS and CDR2 YFSETQ. Trimming took 0 bases from V and 1 from J, leaving 16 bases between them. The CDR3 has 17 amino acids. CDR3 nucleotides: TGCGCCAGCAGCTTGGGCCGGGGTAGAGGACCCCAAGAGACCCAGTACTTC. It is translated as CASSLGRGRGPQETQYF.

CDR3 bases: TGTGCCAGTAGTATAGGACAGGGAGGAAACACTGAAGCTTTCTTT. Amino acids: CASSIGQGGNTEAFF. The rearrangement joins TRBV19 to TRBJ1-1; 7 positions agree with TRBD1. The germline V gene has CDR1 LNHDA and CDR2 SQIVND (reference sequence). The CDR3 covers 15 residues. Trimming cost V 1 base and J 2 bases; bases outside gene matches: 4. Full variable domain (outside the CDR3, taken from reference TRBV19 and TRBJ1-1): DGGITQSPKYLFRKEGQNVTLSCEQNLNHDAMYWYRQDPGQGLRLIYYSQIVNDFQKGDIAEGYSVSREKKESFPLTVTSAQKNPTAFYLCASSIGQGGNTEAFFGQGTRLTVV.

The chain couples TRBV6-4 to TRBJ1-2; 12 positions match TRBD1. The length of the CDR3 is 13 residues. The trim removed 6 bases at V and 7 bases at J, leaving 3 bases unmatched. Germline lookup yields CDR1 MRHNA and CDR2 SNTAGT. The CDR3 nucleotides are TGTGCCAGCAGGGGACAGGGGGCGATTGGCTACACCTTC. This translates into CASRGQGAIGYTF.

This chain links TRBV30 with TRBJ2-1; 9 positions agree with TRBD2. V shed 0 bases and J 10 bases; nucleotides not matched to a gene: 7. From germline, CDR1 is GTSNPN and CDR2 SVGIG (reference sequence). CDR3 length: 14 amino acids. As DNA, the CDR3 is TGTGCCTGGAGTGTCTCGGCGGGGGGGCGGGAGCAGTTCTTC. Protein: CAWSVSAGGREQFF.

This clone was seen a single time. The V call is TRBV2, the J call TRBJ2-7; maybe TRBD1 (6 bases). CDR1 is SNHLY, CDR2 FYNNEI, per germline. With 7 bases removed from V and 5 bases from J, the gap between germline ends came to 18 bases. This CDR3 has 14 amino acids. The CDR3 loop reads CASKRDIANNEQYF. Here the CDR3 DNA reads TGTGCCAGCAAACGGGACATTGCGAATAACGAGCAGTACTTC.

This rearrangement joins TRBV7-9 to TRBJ1-4, with D perhaps TRBD1 (5 bases). Trimming took 8 bases from V and 7 from J, leaving 11 bases between them. Germline V lookup: CDR1 SEHNR, CDR2 FQNEAQ (reference sequence). The CDR3 extends over 12 amino acids. The CDR3 DNA follows: TGTGCCAGCGGGCAGGGAGGTGAAAAACTGTTTTTT. This sequence encodes CASGQGGEKLFF.

The chain carries TRBV6-5 and TRBJ1-2; D might be TRBD1 (5 bases). The CDR3 is made up of 12 amino acids. Germline V gene sequence: CDR1 MNHEY, CDR2 SVGAGI. V shed 10 bases and J shed 5 bases, with 14 bases lying between them. The CDR3: CATARDRYGYTF. DNA for the CDR3: TGTGCCACGGCTCGGGACCGGTATGGCTACACCTTC.

This sequence joins TRBV28 and TRBJ2-7, with a tentative D call TRBD1 (6 bases). The length of the CDR3 is 14 residues. Germline V gene lookup returns CDR1 MDHEN and CDR2 SYDVKM. With 4 bases removed from V and 6 bases from J, the gap between germline ends came to 16 bases. The CDR3 sequence: CASSSGTKDAEQYF. CDR3 nucleotide sequence: TGTGCCAGCAGTTCCGGGACAAAGGACGCCGAGCAGTACTTC.

The V call is TRBV20-1, the J call TRBJ1-2, with no clear D. The V end lost 5 bases, the J end lost 3 bases, and 7 bases lay between the germline ends. CDR3 length equals 11 residues. CDR1 DFQATT and CDR2 SNEGSKA come from the germline V gene (reference sequence). DNA for the CDR3: TGCAGTGCTGGTAGTGACTATGGCTACACCTTC. This codes for CSAGSDYGYTF.

J is TRBJ2-7 and V is TRBV19, with 8 bases identical to TRBD1. There are 12 residues in the CDR3. Germline CDR1 is LNHDA and CDR2 is SQIVND (reference sequence). With 6 bases clipped from V and 6 bases from J, the junction kept 4 bases outside the gene matches. CDR3 bases: TGTGCCAGTAGGACAGGGGCTGGCGAGCAGTACTTC. Protein product: CASRTGAGEQYF.

J is TRBJ2-1 and V is TRBV6-1, with D maybe TRBD1 (5 bases). The V end was cut by 4 bases, the J end by 2 bases, with 9 bases between. The CDR3 has 14 amino acids. Germline CDR1 reads MNHNS; CDR2 reads SASEGT. The CDR3 sequence: CASSARVAYNEQFF. The CDR3 bases are TGTGCCAGCAGTGCCAGGGTTGCCTACAATGAGCAGTTCTTC.

This clone was recorded a few times. This rearrangement joins TRBV9 to TRBJ1-5; D call uncertain. The V end was cut by 3 bases, the J end by 7 bases, with 14 bases between. Germline CDR1 SGDLS, CDR2 YYNGEE. This CDR3 is built from 14 residues. CDR3 sequence reads: CASSARANLQPQHF. The CDR3 DNA is TGTGCCAGCAGCGCCCGGGCAAACCTACAGCCCCAGCATTTT.

The V and J genes are TRBV7-9 and TRBJ1-2; TRBD1 aligns across 10 bases. This CDR3 has 18 amino acids. Germline V gene lookup returns CDR1 SEHNR and CDR2 FQNEAQ (reference sequence). Trimming removed 2 bases from V and 3 bases from J; junction bases left unmatched: 12. The CDR3 DNA is TGTGCCAGCAGCTTAATAGGCGCGGGACAGGGGCGACACTATGGCTACACCTTC. Its translation is CASSLIGAGQGRHYGYTF.

The gene calls are TRBV11-3 and TRBJ2-7; D is unclear. CDR3 length: 14 amino acids. Per the germline V gene, CDR1 is SGHNT and CDR2 is YENEEA. The V and J ends lost 5 bases and 3 bases respectively, with 14 bases between them. CDR3 bases: TGTGCCAGCAGCCCTGGGATTTCCGGCTACGAGCAGTACTTC. It specifies CASSPGISGYEQYF.

V is TRBV28 and J is TRBJ2-5; D may be TRBD2 (6 bases). V lost 6 bases to trimming and J lost 4 bases, with 9 bases between them. The CDR3 is 12 amino acids. The V gene's germline CDR1 is MDHEN and CDR2 SYDVKM. CDR3 protein: CASRLAGETQYF. The CDR3 DNA is TGTGCCAGCAGACTAGCTGGAGAGACCCAGTACTTC. The variable domain in full, completed from reference TRBV28 and TRBJ2-5, reads DVKVTQSSRYLVKRTGEKVFLECVQDMDHENMFWYRQDPGLGLRLIYFSYDVKMKEKGDIPEGYSVSREKKERFSLILESASTNQTSMYLCASRLAGETQYFGPGTRLLVL.

The gene calls are TRBV28 and TRBJ1-5; D not resolved. Between the trimmed V and J ends, which lost 4 bases and 4 bases, there was a span of 5 bases. CDR1 is MDHEN, CDR2 SYDVKM, per germline. The CDR3 contains 12 residues. The CDR3 nucleotides are TGTGCCAGCAGTTCTAGGAATCAGCCCCAGCATTTT. This sequence encodes CASSSRNQPQHF.

By share, this clone counts as medium-sized. The chain has TRBV4-3 and TRBJ2-7; weak D call: TRBD1 (5 bases). Germline V gene data show CDR1 as LGHNA and CDR2 as YSLEER. Trimming left V 0 bases short and J 0 bases short, with 9 bases between. CDR3 size: 15 residues. CDR3 amino acids: CASSQDGHLSYEQYF. The DNA of the CDR3 is TGCGCCAGCAGCCAAGACGGACACCTCTCCTACGAGCAGTACTTC.

This clone was seen more than once but under ten times. The gene calls are TRBV6-5 and TRBJ2-7, with 9 bases fitting TRBD2. Looked up from germline, CDR1 is MNHEY and CDR2 is SVGAGI. The CDR3 loop spans 16 amino acids. V gave up 4 bases and J gave up 3 bases; unmatched junction bases: 10. The CDR3 DNA follows: TGTGCCAGCAGTTTGGGAGGGGCGGGAGGGTACTACGAGCAGTACTTC. As protein: CASSLGGAGGYYEQYF.

About this clone: The sample has other DNA sequences that encode this CDR3 too. The V call is TRBV7-9, the J call TRBJ1-5; D not resolved. CDR1 is SEHNR, CDR2 FQNEAQ, per germline (reference sequence). This CDR3 has 13 amino acids. V lost 1 base, J lost 6 bases, and 7 bases lay in between. The CDR3 is CASSLDGRQPQHF. The CDR3 DNA sequence: TGTGCCAGCAGCTTAGATGGGCGTCAGCCCCAGCATTTT.

The chain has TRBV7-6 and TRBJ2-1; 10 positions match TRBD1. The CDR3 sequence is 15 residues long. CDR1 and CDR2 from the germline V gene are SGHVS and FNYEAQ. V lost 1 base and J lost 8; bases outside the gene matches: 5. Here the CDR3 reads CASSLGDRGQDEQFF. In DNA form, the CDR3 reads TGTGCCAGCAGCTTAGGAGACAGGGGGCAGGATGAGCAGTTCTTC.

The rearrangement uses TRBV7-2 and TRBJ2-3; D is possibly TRBD2 (5 bases). The germline gives CDR1 SGHTA, CDR2 FQGNSA. Trimming pared 5 bases from V and 2 bases from J, leaving 8 bases between. CDR3 length equals 13 residues. CDR3 amino acids: CASSRLFTDTQYF. In DNA, the CDR3 is TGTGCCAGCAGCCGACTATTCACAGATACGCAGTATTTT.

This chain joins TRBV30 and TRBJ1-4, with TRBD1 matching over 9 bases. Germline V CDR1 and CDR2: GTSNPN, SVGIG (reference sequence). Trimming cost V 7 bases and J 8 bases; bases outside gene matches: 11. This CDR3 comprises 14 residues. As DNA, the CDR3 is TGTGCCTCCGGACCGGGACAGGGCTACGAAAAACTGTTTTTT. It translates to CASGPGQGYEKLFF.

The V call is TRBV29-1, the J call TRBJ2-3; D perhaps matches TRBD2 (5 bases). This CDR3 contains 13 residues. Between the trimmed V and J ends, which lost 3 bases and 3 bases, there was a span of 10 bases. The germline V gene has CDR1 SQVTM and CDR2 ANQGSEA. The chain's CDR3 is CSVDLPGTDTQYF. For the CDR3, the DNA is TGCAGCGTTGATCTTCCGGGGACAGATACGCAGTATTTT.

V usage is TRBV7-2 and J usage is TRBJ2-1; 9 bases agree with TRBD1. V shed 1 base and J 6 bases; nucleotides not matched to a gene: 13. The germline V gene has CDR1 SGHTA and CDR2 FQGNSA. CDR3 length: 18 amino acids. This CDR3 reads CASSLGGTGIIQGNEQFF. CDR3 DNA: TGTGCCAGCAGCTTAGGCGGGACAGGGATTATCCAGGGCAATGAGCAGTTCTTC.

J is TRBJ1-2 and V is TRBV14; D is undetermined. This CDR3 is 14 amino acids long. V was pared by 4 bases and J by 8 bases, with 17 bases between. In germline, CDR1 is SGHDN, CDR2 FVKESK. The CDR3 region is CASSPLLGSPGYTF. The CDR3 region has the DNA TGTGCCAGCAGCCCGCTATTAGGGAGCCCCGGCTACACCTTC. The full variable domain, in which reference TRBV14 and TRBJ1-2 provide the parts outside the CDR3, is EAGVTQFPSHSVIEKGQTVTLRCDPISGHDNLYWYRRVMGKEIKFLLHFVKESKQDESGMPNNRFLAERTGGTYSTLKVQPAELEDSGVYFCASSPLLGSPGYTFGSGTRLTVV.